Below, 29 T cell receptor beta chains from the same sample are listed, as sequenced in a study of cytomegalovirus exposure and HLA in healthy donors. Primers: 60 Vbeta forward and 13 Jbeta reverse. Clones were read by immunoSEQ multiplex PCR, and TCRdb kept only the in-frame ones, dropping some. Among about 130,000 clones listed, roughly a sixth were seen once. The sample comprised PBMCs. The receptors were gathered from a female donor in good health and CMV-seropositive.

This clone was detected a few times. The genes are TRBV4-3 and TRBJ2-7; a possible D gene is TRBD2 (7 bases). The CDR3 loop spans 16 amino acids. The V and J ends lost 4 bases and 2 bases respectively, with 18 bases between them. Germline V lookup: CDR1 LGHNA, CDR2 YSLEER. CDR3 coding DNA: TGCGCCAGCAGCCGCAGGGGCGCTAGCGGAACCTACGAGCAGTACTTC. Its translation is CASSRRGASGTYEQYF.

CDR3 DNA: TGTGCCAGCGGCCTCCCCGGAGGCGACATTCAGTACTTC. Encoded protein: CASGLPGGDIQYF. The chain recombines TRBV28 with TRBJ2-4, with a possible D match to TRBD2 (5 bases). This CDR3 comprises 13 residues. The germline V gene encodes CDR1 MDHEN and CDR2 SYDVKM. The ends were cut back, 8 bases at V and 8 bases at J, with 16 bases in the middle.

This chain joins TRBV6-5 and TRBJ1-4, with TRBD1 matching 9 bases. The ends lost 0 bases at V and 14 bases at J; junction bases unmatched: 10. The CDR3 is 15 residues long. Germline-derived CDR1 and CDR2 are MNHEY and SVGAGI. CDR3 loop: CASSYSTGGRGVLFF. In nucleotides, the CDR3 is TGTGCCAGCAGTTACTCGACAGGGGGTAGGGGTGTGCTGTTTTTT.

About this clone itself: The junction differs from germline at one of its ends, possibly a read error. The rearrangement links TRBV6-6 to TRBJ2-1, with 7 bases identical to TRBD2. Germline V gives CDR1 MNHNY, CDR2 SVGAGI (reference sequence). This CDR3 has 14 residues. The CDR3 bases are TGTGCCAGCCGTTACGCGGGGGAATCCAATGAGCAGTTCTTC. As protein: CASRYAGESNEQFF.

This clone was seen only a few times. V is TRBV28 and J is TRBJ1-5; 12 bases are a match to TRBD1. The germline V gene has CDR1 MDHEN and CDR2 SYDVKM. CDR3 length: 16 amino acids. V lost 4 bases to trimming and J lost 6 bases; unmatched junction nucleotides: 7. The CDR3 reads CASSWFGTGGGQPQHF. The CDR3, as DNA: TGTGCCAGCAGTTGGTTCGGGACAGGGGGCGGTCAGCCCCAGCATTTT.

This rearrangement joins TRBV30 to TRBJ2-2; 9 nucleotides match TRBD2. The germline CDR1 and CDR2 sequences are GTSNPN and SVGIG (reference sequence). The CDR3 loop spans 14 amino acids. J gave up 5 bases and V 0 bases, and 1 base lay outside the gene matches. CDR3 amino acids: CAWSVLAGTGELFF. CDR3 in DNA: TGTGCCTGGAGTGTTCTAGCGGGAACCGGGGAGCTGTTTTTT.

In its sample, this clone was seen a few times. The chain's CDR3 is CASSFRIQRETYNEQFF. The CDR3 DNA reads as TGTGCCAGCAGTTTTCGTATTCAGCGGGAGACCTACAATGAGCAGTTCTTC. The chain is built from TRBV27 and TRBJ2-1; 8 bases align to TRBD2. CDR1 is MNHEY, CDR2 SMNVEV, per germline (reference sequence). The CDR3 length is 17 residues. V was pared by 3 bases and J by 2 bases, with 9 bases of the junction left unmatched.

This clone was observed a few times. The chain combines TRBV4-3 with TRBJ1-4; D call uncertain. CDR1 is LGHNA, CDR2 YSLEER, per germline. Trimming left V 0 bases short and J 12 bases short, with 11 bases between. CDR3 length: 13 residues. The CDR3 DNA follows: TGCGCCAGCAGCCAAGAAGGCGGCAACCAACTGTTTTTT. It encodes CASSQEGGNQLFF.

This clone turned up a few times. The chain uses TRBV4-3 and TRBJ2-1; 9 bases align to TRBD2. The CDR3 runs to 16 residues. Germline CDR1 is LGHNA and CDR2 is YSLEER. Losses at the gene ends were 1 base for V and 2 bases for J; bases not matched to a gene: 3. Here the CDR3 reads CASSQAGGGAYNEQFF. The CDR3 DNA reads TGCGCCAGCAGCCAAGCGGGCGGGGGGGCCTACAATGAGCAGTTCTTC.

This clone showed up just a few times. The chain employs TRBV30 and TRBJ1-1; D gene ambiguous. V lost 1 base and J lost 5, with 14 bases in between. Germline V gene sequence: CDR1 GTSNPN, CDR2 SVGIG (reference sequence). The CDR3 contains 14 residues. CDR3 nucleotide sequence: TGTGCCTGGAGTGGGCAGGCAAAGAGAACTGAAGCTTTCTTT. Amino acid sequence: CAWSGQAKRTEAFF. Combining the CDR3 with reference TRBV30 and TRBJ1-1 gives the whole variable domain SQTIHQWPATLVQPVGSPLSLECTVEGTSNPNLYWYRQAAGRGLQLLFYSVGIGQISSEVPQNLSASRPQDRQFILSSKKLLLSDSGFYLCAWSGQAKRTEAFFGQGTRLTVV.

The chain links TRBV10-3 to TRBJ2-5; a weak D match, TRBD2 (5 bases). The CDR3 is 17 residues long. Trimming removed 10 bases at V and 10 bases at J, with 34 bases between. In germline, CDR1 is ENHRY, CDR2 SYGVKD. CDR3: CATGGRASGYEKRNQYF. In DNA, the CDR3 is TGTGCCACCGGCGGGCGGGCCTCCGGGTATGAAAAAAGGAACCAGTACTTC.

This chain links TRBV4-3 with TRBJ2-1; D may be TRBD2 (5 bases). V was shortened by 1 base and J by 8 bases, with 18 bases between the two germline ends. The germline V gene encodes CDR1 LGHNA and CDR2 YSLEER. The CDR3 sequence is 16 residues long. CDR3 region: CASSQVSGNPPHEQFF. CDR3 sequence (DNA): TGCGCCAGCAGCCAAGTGTCGGGAAACCCTCCCCATGAGCAGTTCTTC.

This chain links TRBV2 with TRBJ2-5; the D gene is possibly TRBD1 (5 bases). Germline V gene data show CDR1 as SNHLY and CDR2 as FYNNEI. Trimming removed 2 bases at V and 2 bases at J, with 9 bases between. CDR3 length equals 14 residues. CDR3 sequence: CASSERTFQETQYF. The CDR3 nucleotides read TGTGCCAGCAGTGAAAGGACATTTCAAGAGACCCAGTACTTC.

This clone was recorded a few times. The rearrangement joins TRBV10-3 to TRBJ2-1; D is perhaps TRBD2 (5 bases). V lost 4 bases and J 6 bases, leaving 16 bases between the germline ends. There are 15 residues in the CDR3. The germline V gene encodes CDR1 ENHRY and CDR2 SYGVKD. CDR3 residues: CAISAPGTSLNEQFF. CDR3 coding DNA: TGTGCCATCAGTGCTCCGGGAACCAGCCTCAATGAGCAGTTCTTC.

The gene calls are TRBV28 and TRBJ2-5, with D possibly matching TRBD1 (5 bases). V dropped 5 bases and J dropped 1 base, with 11 bases sitting between them. The CDR3 length is 14 residues. Germline CDR1 is MDHEN and CDR2 is SYDVKM. The CDR3 DNA reads as TGTGCCAGCAGTATGACAGACGTCCAAGAGACCCAGTACTTC. This sequence encodes CASSMTDVQETQYF.

Comment on this clone: The junction and the germline gene differ at one end; a read error may be behind it. V gene TRBV7-7 combines with J gene TRBJ2-7, with 8 positions matching TRBD2. The CDR3 length is 15 residues. CDR1 SSHAT and CDR2 FNYEAQ come from the germline V gene (reference sequence). CDR3 amino acids: CASSLEAGDSYEQYF. For the CDR3, the DNA is TGTGCTAGCAGCTTAGAAGCGGGGGACTCCTACGAGCAGTACTTC. Full variable domain (outside the CDR3, taken from reference TRBV7-7 and TRBJ2-7): GAGVSQSPRYKVTKRGQDVTLRCDPISSHATLYWYQQALGQGPEFLTYFNYEAQPDKSGLPSDRFSAERPEGSISTLTIQRTEQRDSAMYRCASSLEAGDSYEQYFGPGTRLTVT.

CDR3 region: CASSVADGPEAFF. Written as DNA, the CDR3 is TGTGCCAGCAGCGTAGCCGATGGGCCTGAAGCTTTCTTT. V gene TRBV9 combines with J gene TRBJ1-1; D is unclear. Germline V gene sequence: CDR1 SGDLS, CDR2 YYNGEE. With 0 bases removed from V and 6 bases from J, the gap between germline ends came to 9 bases. The CDR3 runs to 13 residues.

This clone has only a few counts. This chain links TRBV2 with TRBJ2-7; a possible D gene is TRBD1 (6 bases). The length of the CDR3 is 12 residues. Trimming shortened V by 4 bases and J by 4 bases, and 8 bases separated the two germline ends. Germline loops: CDR1 SNHLY, CDR2 FYNNEI. The CDR3 sequence: CASSVGTYEQYF. CDR3 in DNA: TGTGCCAGCAGTGTAGGGACATACGAGCAGTACTTC. The complete variable domain, with remaining parts taken from reference TRBV2 and TRBJ2-7, reads EPEVTQTPSHQVTQMGQEVILRCVPISNHLYFYWYRQILGQKVEFLVSFYNNEISEKSEIFDDQFSVERPDGSNFTLKIRSTKLEDSAMYFCASSVGTYEQYFGPGTRLTVT.

This clone was picked up a small number of times. J is TRBJ2-1 and V is TRBV27; maybe TRBD1 (5 bases). Germline V CDR1 and CDR2: MNHEY, SMNVEV (reference sequence). This CDR3 spans 14 amino acids. V lost 2 bases and J 6 bases, leaving 11 bases between the germline ends. In DNA, the CDR3 is TGTGCCAGCAGTTTACAGGGAATCCCCAATGAGCAGTTCTTC. Translated: CASSLQGIPNEQFF.

This clone has just a few counts. This chain uses TRBV15 with TRBJ2-3, with 12 bases aligning to TRBD2. Per the germline V gene, CDR1 is LNHNV and CDR2 is YYDKDF (reference sequence). J lost 4 bases, V lost 0 bases, and 8 bases had no gene match. This CDR3 is 18 amino acids long. CDR3 nucleotides: TGTGCCACCAGCAGAGAAGGACTAGCGGGGAGGGGGCCAGATACGCAGTATTTT. Encoded protein: CATSREGLAGRGPDTQYF.

This clone turned up a few times. The chain recombines TRBV11-2 with TRBJ1-4, with 8 bases lining up with TRBD1. The CDR3 consists of 18 residues. CDR1 SGHAT and CDR2 FQNNGV come from the germline V gene. V dropped 4 bases and J dropped 4; count of bases not matched to a gene: 14. DNA for the CDR3: TGTGCCAGCAGCTCCAACCCTAGAGGGACAGGAATTAATGAAAAACTGTTTTTT. This translates into CASSSNPRGTGINEKLFF.

The J gene is TRBJ2-5, the V gene TRBV5-1, with D possibly matching TRBD1 (6 bases). Germline assignment: CDR1 SGHRS and CDR2 YFSETQ. The CDR3 is 13 amino acids. Trimming removed 5 bases from V and 0 bases from J, with 8 bases in between. The CDR3 sequence is CASRQGNQETQYF. The CDR3 coding sequence is TGCGCCAGCAGGCAGGGGAACCAAGAGACCCAGTACTTC.

Here the CDR3 reads CASRTGTVNTEAFF. CDR3 nucleotide sequence: TGTGCCAGCAGGACCGGGACAGTGAACACTGAAGCTTTCTTT. The J gene is TRBJ1-1, the V gene TRBV6-6; TRBD1 agrees at 7 bases. V was clipped by 6 bases and J by 0 bases; unmatched bases: 4. This CDR3 comprises 14 residues. Per germline, CDR1 MNHNY and CDR2 SVGAGI (reference sequence).

This clone was picked up a small number of times. The chain combines TRBV7-2 with TRBJ1-6; a weak D match, TRBD1 (6 bases). The CDR3 consists of 17 residues. The V gene lost 2 bases and the J gene lost 1 base, with 12 bases spanning the gap. Looked up from germline, CDR1 is SGHTA and CDR2 is FQGNSA. CDR3 loop: CASSLSGGASYNSPLHF. In nucleotides, the CDR3 is TGTGCCAGCAGCTTATCTGGGGGCGCATCCTATAATTCACCCCTCCACTTT.

The chain links TRBV10-1 to TRBJ2-7, with a possible D match to TRBD2 (5 bases). This CDR3 region has 16 residues. The V end was cut by 3 bases, the J end by 3 bases, with 18 bases between. Looked up from germline, CDR1 is WNHNN and CDR2 is SYGVQD (reference sequence). CDR3 loop: CASSDFIRGRNYEQYF. In nucleotides, the CDR3 is TGCGCCAGCAGTGATTTTATACGCGGGCGAAACTACGAGCAGTACTTC.

The V and J genes are TRBV28 and TRBJ1-5; D is ambiguous. Germline-derived CDR1 and CDR2 are MDHEN and SYDVKM. Trimming took off 6 bases at V and 1 base at J, with 4 bases between the two ends. The CDR3 has 12 amino acids. CDR3 region: CASRRSNQPQHF. The CDR3, as DNA: TGTGCCAGCAGGAGAAGCAATCAGCCCCAGCATTTT.

V usage is TRBV5-4 and J usage is TRBJ2-5, with 13 bases lining up with TRBD2. CDR1 and CDR2 from the germline V gene are SGHNT and YYREEE (reference sequence). The CDR3 consists of 15 residues. V dropped 3 bases and J dropped 4; count of bases not matched to a gene: 3. CDR3 residues: CASSSRTSGRETQYF. Written as DNA, the CDR3 is TGTGCCAGCAGCTCCCGGACTAGCGGGAGAGAGACCCAGTACTTC.

This sequence joins TRBV6-5 and TRBJ1-2; D remains ambiguous. V lost 7 bases and J lost 8, with 23 bases in between. The CDR3 length is 15 residues. From germline, CDR1 is MNHEY and CDR2 SVGAGI. The CDR3 region has the DNA TGTGCCAGCACATCAACTCCGGGAAAGGACTTAGGCTACACCTTC. Its translation is CASTSTPGKDLGYTF.

This clone has just a few counts. The CDR3 here is CASRDRPSGEQYF. The DNA for the CDR3 is TGCGCCAGCAGGGACAGGCCCTCTGGGGAGCAGTACTTC. V and J are TRBV5-1 and TRBJ2-7; 7 nucleotides align to TRBD1. In germline, CDR1 is SGHRS, CDR2 YFSETQ. Unmatched junction bases numbered 9, after V lost 5 bases and J lost 7 bases. The CDR3 contains 13 residues.